This TCR delta chain emerged from a study of gamma-delta T cells after stem cell transplantation. The table lists this clone with a few counts. At residue 9, the TCRdb protein and translated DNA are inconsistent; the protein given comes from the DNA. The length of the CDR3 is 19 residues. Germline CDR1 is GEAIGNYY and CDR2 is EKD. J lost 1 base, V lost 0 bases, and 15 bases had no gene match. TCRdb reran clone calling via CATT on the RT-PCR reads. The sample shows about 2,400 delta-chain clones, around 2.5% of them seen only once. The chain links TRDV2 to TRDJ1; 8 bases are shared with TRDD3. This TCR came from a human donor. It is not recorded whose cells these are; they may come from a transplant donor. Sequencing was done on a sample of gamma-delta T cells. The CDR3 nucleotides are TGTGCCTGTGACACCGTTGCCGCACCTGGGGGACTGATCACCGATAAACTCATCTTT. Translated: CACDTVAAPGGLITDKLIF.